Included here is one TCR beta chain sequence, with context. The sample comes from a study of monozygotic twins with inflammatory bowel disease. Germline lookup yields CDR1 LNHNV and CDR2 YYDKDF (reference sequence). This CDR3 region has 15 residues. cDNA for TCRalpha and TCRbeta was amplified by nested PCRs of roughly 17 then nine to ten cycles. TCRdb re-called the 5' RACE reads and shows each CDR3 protein once, DNA omitted. The sample includes 400,000 to 500,000 distinct CDR3 sequences. Total RNA was isolated from whole blood without T cell sorting. The clonotype was recovered from a human donor with ulcerative colitis or Crohn's disease, or a healthy co-twin of an affected twin (not recorded which). Material: blood. The rearrangement links TRBV15 to TRBJ2-3; TCRdb's D call of TRBD2 is untestable without DNA. The CDR3 reads CATSGGLAGVDTQYF.